This TCR beta chain was sequenced for a study of beta chain features in type 1 diabetes. Study-wide background: The study found patients and healthy donors alike in age, gender and cell yields.

To note about this clone: Its antigen is not identified.

Expressed TCRB transcripts were sequenced because the isolated RNA had all been reverse transcribed beforehand. Naive, central memory and regulatory T cell samples averaged around 3.9 million reads. Libraries were prepared by immunoSEQ multiplex PCR; TCRdb keeps only in-frame clonotypes and omits some of them. The sample has roughly 730,000 clones, roughly 13% seen once; the top ten hold 0.02% to 0.025%. Study-level results: People with Type 1 diabetes carried modestly yet significantly shorter TCRB CDR3s in all four CD4+ subsets. Researchers cautioned that cDNA sequencing could over-represent cells with high TCR expression.

V was trimmed by 4 bases and J by 0 bases, leaving 10 bases between them. Germline V lookup: CDR1 SGDLS, CDR2 YYNGEE. The CDR3 has 14 residues. The gene calls are TRBV9 and TRBJ2-5; D gene unclear. This receptor was obtained from a man between 18 and 29 years old with type 1 diabetes. The sample consisted of naive CD4+ T cells from blood. The CDR3 nucleotides are TGTGCCAGCAGCATATCAGCGTACCAAGAGACCCAGTACTTC. Protein product: CASSISAYQETQYF.